The entry below describes one TCR beta chain. This table comes from immunoSEQ multiplex PCR, and its TCRdb copy is limited to in-frame clones, with some not included. Among more than 250,000 clones listed, more than 70% were seen once. These data belong to a study of blood T cell repertoires in COVID-19. About the research overall: The United States, Italy and Spain provided the acute and convalescent COVID-19 samples.

The J segment lost 6 bases and the V segment lost 4 bases, leaving 4 bases of the junction unmatched. Germline CDR1 reads SEHNR; CDR2 reads FQNEAQ (reference sequence). This CDR3 is built from 14 residues. Sequencing was done on a sample of peripheral blood. The receptor was derived from a woman between 45 and 65 years old with acute or convalescent COVID-19. J is TRBJ2-3 and V is TRBV7-9; 10 bases map to TRBD1. The CDR3 DNA sequence: TGTGCCAGCAGCTCGGACAGGGGGGGCGATACGCAGTATTTT. Translation: CASSSDRGGDTQYF.